Following are 13 T cell receptor beta chains from one sample sequenced in a study of monozygotic twins with inflammatory bowel disease. TCRdb re-called the 5' RACE reads; one entry per CDR3 protein, DNA not given. This table holds around 230,000 distinct CDR3 sequences. The sequencing input was blood. The origin of the receptors is a human donor with ulcerative colitis or Crohn's disease, or a healthy co-twin of an affected twin (not recorded which).

The rearrangement links TRBV12-3 or TRBV12-4 to TRBJ2-7; the D call from TCRdb, TRBD1, cannot be confirmed without DNA. There are 16 residues in the CDR3. CDR3 loop: CASSSPGGQGSYEQYF.

The chain combines TRBV18 with TRBJ1-6. Germline values: CDR1 KGHSH, CDR2 LQKENI. This CDR3 contains 17 residues. CDR3 loop: CASSPPGHPSVGSPLHF.

This sequence joins TRBV3-1 and TRBJ1-3. The CDR3 totals 13 residues. Germline CDR1 LGHDT, CDR2 YNNKEL (reference sequence). The CDR3 loop is CASSQVKGYTIYF.

The chain combines TRBV15 with TRBJ1-2. This CDR3 has 14 amino acids. Germline loops: CDR1 LNHNV, CDR2 YYDKDF (reference sequence). The CDR3 loop is CATSRDPGPDGYTF. Using reference TRBV15 and TRBJ1-2 for the parts outside the CDR3, the full variable domain is DAMVIQNPRYQVTQFGKPVTLSCSQTLNHNVMYWYQQKSSQAPKLLFHYYDKDFNNEADTPDNFQSRRPNTSFCFLDIRSPGLGDTAMYLCATSRDPGPDGYTFGSGTRLTVV.

The V and J genes are TRBV5-4 and TRBJ2-5. CDR3 size: 13 residues. Germline V CDR1 and CDR2: SGHNT, YYREEE (reference sequence). This CDR3 is CASSLGYQETQYF.

The chain is built from TRBV4-1 and TRBJ2-1; the D gene TCRdb calls, TRBD1, cannot be checked with no DNA. Germline loops: CDR1 MGHRA, CDR2 YSYEKL. CDR3 length: 15 amino acids. The CDR3 here is CASSHRGGVYNEQFF.

The chain is built from TRBV3-1 and TRBJ1-1. Germline V gene data show CDR1 as LGHDT and CDR2 as YNNKEL (reference sequence). CDR3 length: 11 residues. The CDR3 reads CASSQGVEAFF.

The chain links TRBV6-5 to TRBJ1-2; TCRdb proposes TRBD1, but this gene call is untestable without DNA. The CDR3 sequence is 15 residues long. The germline V gene has CDR1 MNHEY and CDR2 SVGAGI. CDR3 protein: CASSYGPTGFEGYTF.

This sequence joins TRBV3-1 and TRBJ1-5. Germline V CDR1 and CDR2: LGHDT, YNNKEL (reference sequence). The CDR3 is 14 amino acids. CDR3 loop: CASSQLYSNQPQHF.

The rearrangement links TRBV6-1 to TRBJ1-4; the TRBD1 assignment by TCRdb is unverifiable without DNA. The CDR3 sequence is 15 residues long. Germline CDR1 reads MNHNS; CDR2 reads SASEGT. CDR3 residues: CASSRQGNGIEKLFF.

The J gene is TRBJ2-1, the V gene TRBV10-1; TCRdb reports TRBD1, a call that lacks DNA to check it against. This CDR3 contains 14 residues. The germline V gene has CDR1 WNHNN and CDR2 SYGVQD (reference sequence). CDR3 residues: CASSPRDSNNEQFF.

The chain joins TRBV20-1 to TRBJ2-1; lacking DNA, the TRBD1 call made by TCRdb goes unchecked. The germline gives CDR1 DFQATT, CDR2 SNEGSKA (reference sequence). There are 16 residues in the CDR3. This CDR3 is CSARALGQGSYNEQFF.

V usage is TRBV5-5 and J usage is TRBJ2-1. In germline, CDR1 is SGHKS, CDR2 YYEKEE (reference sequence). This CDR3 has 15 amino acids. The CDR3 spells CASSLTPNLYNEQFF.